A selection of T cell receptor beta chains follows, all from one sample in a study of cytomegalovirus exposure and HLA in healthy donors. The protocol was immunoSEQ multiplex PCR, while the TCRdb copy is restricted to in-frame clones and leaves out a portion. The sample comprises under 200,000 clones, 70% to 85% of which are singletons, and around 2.3% rests with the top ten. Sequenced sample: PBMCs. The receptors stem from a man aged 45-65 years in good health and CMV-seropositive. Both conserved end residues are trimmed from each CDR3.

TRBJ2-5	TRBV11-2	ASSPSTGGGEETQY
TRBJ1-1	TRBV6-5	ASSYPGTGEAF
TRBJ1-4	TRBV18	ASSPGQVLNEKLF
TRBJ1-2	TRBV15	ATSSTKQGEYGYT
TRBJ2-7	TRBV7-2	ASSLPGVYEQY
TRBJ1-3	TRBV19	ASAYSDRAGGNTIY
TRBJ1-1	TRBV5-1	ASSPPQGPNTEAF
TRBJ1-2	TRBV6-5	ASSYSTGVYGYT
TRBJ2-3	TRBV7-6	ASSLRGAPGSDTQY
TRBJ1-2	TRBV28	ASKEGAYGYT
TRBJ2-5	TRBV7-6	ASRRGGVQETQY
TRBJ1-2	TRBV4-3	ASSPKGVNYGYT